This entry is about one T cell receptor beta chain. The same CDR3 arises from other DNA sequences in this sample as well. The repertoire was sequenced with immunoSEQ multiplex PCR; TCRdb's copy has only in-frame clones and lacks some. Of 150,000 to 200,000 clones listed, roughly 85% are singletons. Germline CDR1 and CDR2: SGHVS and FQNEAQ. The V gene end was trimmed by 5 bases and the J gene end by 9 bases; junction bases not matched to a gene: 6. The CDR3 covers 14 residues. This entry belongs to a study of Ad26.COV2.S vaccination and SARS-CoV-2 variants. The input for sequencing was peripheral blood, taken after recovery from COVID-19. The origin of this receptor is a human donor who had recovered from COVID-19. The gene calls are TRBV7-8 and TRBJ1-6; 8 bases agree with TRBD1. Here the CDR3 reads CASSLGQGSSPLHF. Written as DNA, the CDR3 is TGTGCCAGCAGCCTCGGACAGGGAAGTTCACCCCTCCACTTT.